The 21 T cell receptor beta chains presented below share a single source sample, sequenced in a study of Graves' ophthalmopathy and Graves' hyperthyroidism. The study amplified TCR beta CDR3 regions using RNA transcripts. HTBI primers were employed in first-round RT-PCR, then a second-round multiplex PCR followed. TCRdb ran MiXCR on the multiplex PCR reads and lists one entry per CDR3 protein. The table has around 470,000 distinct CDR3 sequences, over 13% seen once. Specimen: blood. Receptor source: a woman in her thirties with Graves' ophthalmopathy.

The sample holds many counts of this clonotype. This chain connects TRBV4-1 to TRBJ2-5, with D hard to call. Trimming cost V 0 bases and J 4 bases, with 12 bases left between them. The CDR3 totals 15 residues. Germline loops: CDR1 MGHRA, CDR2 YSYEKL. The CDR3 nucleotides are TGCGCCAGCAGCCAAGAAGGATGGGGAAGAGAGACCCAGTACTTC. Protein: CASSQEGWGRETQYF.

This clonotype was seen ten or more times. V is TRBV4-1 and J is TRBJ1-1; a possible D gene is TRBD1 (5 bases). The V and J ends lost 1 base and 2 bases respectively, with 11 bases between them. The CDR3 totals 15 residues. Germline loops: CDR1 MGHRA, CDR2 YSYEKL. The CDR3 nucleotides are TGCGCCAGCAGCCAAGCCCCGACAGCAAACACTGAAGCTTTCTTT. This translates into CASSQAPTANTEAFF.

In its sample, this clonotype was seen many times. The chain couples TRBV11-1 to TRBJ2-7, with 9 bases fitting TRBD2. CDR1 SGHAT and CDR2 FQDESV come from the germline V gene (reference sequence). There are 14 residues in the CDR3. With V trimmed by 6 bases and J by 6 bases, 9 bases remained unmatched. The DNA of the CDR3 is TGTGCCAGCAGGGTCGGGGGACTAGCAGGCGAGCAGTACTTC. Residues: CASRVGGLAGEQYF.

This clonotype has only a few counts. The chain combines TRBV6-2 or TRBV6-3 with TRBJ2-2, with D perhaps TRBD2 (7 bases). There are 15 residues in the CDR3. The V and J ends lost 10 bases and 6 bases respectively, with 21 bases between them. Germline V gives CDR1 MNHEY, CDR2 SVGEGT. CDR3 protein: CATSRRGGAAGELFF. CDR3 nucleotide sequence: TGTGCCACCTCGAGAAGGGGGGGGGCCGCCGGGGAGCTGTTTTTT.

The sample holds many counts of this clonotype. The CDR3 DNA reads as TGTGCCAGCAGCTTAGACAGGGCCACCGGGGAGCTGTTTTTT. Amino acids: CASSLDRATGELFF. The chain uses TRBV11-2 and TRBJ2-2; D possibly corresponds to TRBD1 (5 bases). Germline V gives CDR1 SGHAT, CDR2 FQNNGV. Trimming shortened V by 0 bases and J by 4 bases, and 6 bases separated the two germline ends. The CDR3 has 14 residues.

The chain links TRBV29-1 to TRBJ2-7, with a weak D call TRBD1 (5 bases). Germline loops: CDR1 SQVTM, CDR2 ANQGSEA. V lost 4 bases and J 1 base, leaving 11 bases between the germline ends. The CDR3 is made up of 13 amino acids. The CDR3 loop is CSVARQGSYEQYF. The CDR3 DNA reads TGCAGCGTTGCGAGGCAGGGTTCCTACGAGCAGTACTTC.

This clonotype was detected a few times. This sequence joins TRBV28 and TRBJ2-7; 7 bases are shared with TRBD2. With V trimmed by 0 bases and J by 5 bases, 13 bases remained unmatched. The CDR3 has 17 amino acids. Looked up from germline, CDR1 is MDHEN and CDR2 is SYDVKM. CDR3 in amino acids: CASSLCPLRGGLNEQYF. CDR3 nucleotides: TGTGCCAGCAGTTTATGCCCCCTTAGGGGAGGGTTAAACGAGCAGTACTTC.

This clonotype has at least ten counts. V usage is TRBV6-1 and J usage is TRBJ1-1; D is possibly TRBD1 (5 bases). Germline CDR1 MNHNS, CDR2 SASEGT. Trimming pared 7 bases from V and 3 bases from J, leaving 18 bases between. The CDR3 loop spans 15 amino acids. The CDR3 reads CASTIGPGIDTEAFF. The CDR3 DNA reads TGTGCCAGCACCATTGGCCCAGGGATCGACACTGAAGCTTTCTTT.

This clonotype was recorded a few times. The V gene is TRBV12-3 or TRBV12-4, the J gene TRBJ1-2; no reliable D call. V was trimmed by 0 bases and J by 0 bases, leaving 8 bases between them. The CDR3 spans 15 residues. In DNA, the CDR3 is TGTGCCAGCAGTTTAGCGCTTTGGACTAACTATGGCTACACCTTC. It yields the protein CASSLALWTNYGYTF.

This clonotype has a count of ten or more. The chain uses TRBV30 and TRBJ1-1; weak D call: TRBD1 (6 bases). Germline V gene sequence: CDR1 GTSNPN, CDR2 SVGIG (reference sequence). The V end lost 3 bases, the J end lost 2 bases, and 7 bases lay between the germline ends. This CDR3 region has 12 residues. The CDR3 sequence: CAWRDSNTEAFF. The CDR3 bases are TGTGCCTGGAGGGACAGTAACACTGAAGCTTTCTTT.

This clonotype has a handful of counts. This sequence joins TRBV9 and TRBJ2-7; no definite D call. Germline V gene lookup returns CDR1 SGDLS and CDR2 YYNGEE. The CDR3 runs to 14 residues. Trimming left V 0 bases short and J 3 bases short, with 10 bases between. Here the CDR3 DNA reads TGTGCCAGCAGCGTAGGCGCCGAGAGCTACGAGCAGTACTTC. This codes for CASSVGAESYEQYF.

A few counts support this clonotype. The germline gene is not matched at one end of the junction; a read error may be the cause. CDR3 protein: CASLPGLAEETKYF. CDR3 nucleotide sequence: TGTGCCAGCTTACCAGGGCTAGCGGAAGAGACCAAGTACTTC. V is TRBV18 and J is TRBJ2-5; TRBD2 matches 7 bases. Germline V lookup: CDR1 KGHSH, CDR2 LQKENI. The CDR3 has 14 residues.

In its sample, this clonotype was seen many times. This sequence joins TRBV18 and TRBJ2-5; D may be TRBD1 (6 bases). CDR3 length equals 13 residues. Trimming removed 6 bases at V and 3 bases at J, with 11 bases between. Per the germline V gene, CDR1 is KGHSH and CDR2 is LQKENI. CDR3 region: CASSGTFEETQYF. The CDR3 DNA follows: TGTGCCAGCTCCGGGACATTCGAAGAGACCCAGTACTTC.

This clonotype has ten or more counts. V gene TRBV9 combines with J gene TRBJ1-3; 10 positions match TRBD1. The CDR3 runs to 16 residues. The V and J ends lost 2 bases and 6 bases, in that order; junction bases with no gene match: 8. Germline V gene lookup returns CDR1 SGDLS and CDR2 YYNGEE. CDR3 DNA: TGTGCCAGCAGCGTCCCCCGGACAGGGGGTACAAACACCATATATTTT. It codes for CASSVPRTGGTNTIYF.

This clonotype was recorded many times. The chain uses TRBV6-5 and TRBJ1-2, with unresolved D. V lost 1 base, J lost 1 base, and 7 bases lay in between. Germline CDR1 is MNHEY and CDR2 is SVGAGI. CDR3 length: 14 amino acids. For the CDR3, the DNA is TGTGCCAGCAGTTACTTTGATTTTAACTATGGCTACACCTTC. This translates into CASSYFDFNYGYTF.

Many counts were recorded for this clonotype. The chain links TRBV4-1 to TRBJ2-5, with unresolved D. Per the germline V gene, CDR1 is MGHRA and CDR2 is YSYEKL. CDR3 length equals 15 residues. The V end lost 0 bases, the J end lost 3 bases, and 11 bases lay between the germline ends. This CDR3 reads CASSQDLTQKETQYF. The CDR3 DNA follows: TGCGCCAGCAGCCAAGATCTAACCCAGAAAGAGACCCAGTACTTC.

The rearrangement links TRBV30 to TRBJ2-2, with TRBD1 as a possible D gene (5 bases). The V and J ends lost 2 bases and 3 bases respectively, with 13 bases between them. The CDR3 length is 15 residues. Per the germline V gene, CDR1 is GTSNPN and CDR2 is SVGIG (reference sequence). The DNA of the CDR3 is TGTGCCTGGAGTCCACTGGCAGGGCACACCGGGGAGCTGTTTTTT. It codes for CAWSPLAGHTGELFF.

This clonotype has ten or more counts. The chain joins TRBV29-1 to TRBJ1-3; D may be TRBD1 (5 bases). The germline V gene encodes CDR1 SQVTM and CDR2 ANQGSEA. V lost 2 bases to trimming and J lost 4 bases, with 15 bases between them. The CDR3 has 15 residues. CDR3 DNA: TGCAGCGTTGAAAAGGGACCCCAGGCGGGAAACACCATATATTTT. Amino acid sequence: CSVEKGPQAGNTIYF.

This clonotype appeared many times. The junction departs from the called germline gene at one end, perhaps through a read error. The chain joins TRBV11-1 to TRBJ2-7; 9 bases fit TRBD2. The CDR3 has 15 residues. The germline gives CDR1 SGHAT, CDR2 FQDESV (reference sequence). The CDR3 sequence: CAGSRKREDTYEQYF. In DNA, the CDR3 is TGTGCCGGCAGCCGAAAGCGGGAGGACACCTACGAGCAGTACTTC.

This clonotype occurred many times. The chain has TRBV2 and TRBJ1-1, with 11 bases aligning to TRBD1. CDR3 length: 14 residues. CDR1 is SNHLY, CDR2 FYNNEI, per germline. J lost 5 bases, V lost 6 bases, and 5 bases had no gene match. In DNA, the CDR3 is TGTGCCAGCAGAACGGACAGGGGGCGGACTGAAGCTTTCTTT. The encoded protein is CASRTDRGRTEAFF.

This clonotype was seen ten or more times. The chain uses TRBV4-1 and TRBJ2-5; D is tentatively TRBD1 or TRBD2 (5 bases each). The CDR3 is 14 amino acids. The V gene's germline CDR1 is MGHRA and CDR2 YSYEKL. The germline V and J ends were trimmed by 2 bases and 2 bases, with 9 bases remaining between them. The CDR3 reads CASSQRWGQETQYF. CDR3 sequence (DNA): TGCGCCAGCAGCCAAAGATGGGGGCAAGAGACCCAGTACTTC.